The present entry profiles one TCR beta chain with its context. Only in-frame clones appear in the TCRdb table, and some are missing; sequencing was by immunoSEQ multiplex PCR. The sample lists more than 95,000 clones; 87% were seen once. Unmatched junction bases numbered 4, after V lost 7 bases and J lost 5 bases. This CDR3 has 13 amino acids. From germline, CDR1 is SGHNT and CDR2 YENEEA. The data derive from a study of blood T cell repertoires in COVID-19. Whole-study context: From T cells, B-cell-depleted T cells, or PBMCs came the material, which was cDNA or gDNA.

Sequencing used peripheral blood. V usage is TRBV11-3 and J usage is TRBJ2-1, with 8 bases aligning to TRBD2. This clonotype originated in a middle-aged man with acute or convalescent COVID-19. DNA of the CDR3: TGTGCCAGCAAGCGGGAGAGTAACAATGAGCAGTTCTTC. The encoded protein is CASKRESNNEQFF.